The next 18 T cell receptor beta chains were all read from a single sample in a study of cytomegalovirus exposure and HLA in healthy donors. PCR employed 60 Vbeta and 13 Jbeta primers. Here immunoSEQ multiplex PCR was the method, and the copy in TCRdb shows in-frame clones only, minus some. This repertoire includes 70,000 or so clones. The sample taken for sequencing was PBMCs. Every receptor here comes from a female donor in good health and CMV-seropositive.

This chain uses TRBV10-3 with TRBJ1-1, with D perhaps matching TRBD1 (5 bases). Germline CDR1 is ENHRY and CDR2 is SYGVKD. The CDR3 extends over 14 amino acids. V gave up 2 bases and J gave up 0 bases, with 7 bases separating them. The CDR3 nucleotides are TGTGCCATCAGTGAGGGCAGGGTGAACACTGAAGCTTTCTTT. Amino acid sequence: CAISEGRVNTEAFF.

The gene calls are TRBV13 and TRBJ2-7, with TRBD1 matching 10 bases. The CDR3 totals 16 residues. Germline trimming cut 5 bases from V and 6 bases from J; bases unmatched to any gene: 13. The V gene's germline CDR1 is PRHDT and CDR2 FYEKMQ (reference sequence). The CDR3 protein is CASSPGQGNNSGEQYF. The CDR3 DNA is TGTGCCAGCAGCCCGGGACAGGGGAATAACTCTGGCGAGCAGTACTTC.

J is TRBJ2-3 and V is TRBV5-4; 8 bases map to TRBD2. With 3 bases clipped from V and 0 bases from J, the junction kept 6 bases outside the gene matches. Germline CDR1 is SGHNT and CDR2 is YYREEE (reference sequence). The CDR3 runs to 16 residues. The CDR3 nucleotides read TGTGCCAGCAGCTCCCTTAGCGGGACCAGCACAGATACGCAGTATTTT. It specifies CASSSLSGTSTDTQYF.

The chain uses TRBV4-1 and TRBJ1-2; 8 bases are a match to TRBD1. Trimming removed 0 bases from V and 4 bases from J; junction bases left unmatched: 7. This CDR3 comprises 16 residues. CDR1 and CDR2 (germline): MGHRA, YSYEKL. CDR3 protein: CASSQDPGGTVYGYTF. DNA of the CDR3: TGCGCCAGCAGCCAAGATCCAGGGGGCACTGTCTATGGCTACACCTTC.

The chain recombines TRBV9 with TRBJ2-1, with D tentatively TRBD1 (5 bases). The V gene's germline CDR1 is SGDLS and CDR2 YYNGEE. Trimming removed 4 bases from V and 8 bases from J, with 16 bases in between. This CDR3 region has 14 residues. The chain's CDR3 is CASSQADIHHEQFF. The DNA for the CDR3 is TGTGCCAGCAGCCAGGCGGACATCCACCATGAGCAGTTCTTC.

This chain links TRBV6-4 with TRBJ2-3; 14 bases agree with TRBD2. From germline, CDR1 is MRHNA and CDR2 SNTAGT. V gave up 4 bases and J gave up 3 bases; unmatched junction bases: 3. The CDR3 extends over 16 amino acids. The CDR3: CASSATSGRGTDTQYF. CDR3 in DNA: TGTGCCAGCAGTGCGACTAGCGGGAGGGGTACAGATACGCAGTATTTT.

This chain uses TRBV6-5 with TRBJ1-1; possibly TRBD1 for D (5 bases). This CDR3 is 13 amino acids long. Germline-derived CDR1 and CDR2 are MNHEY and SVGAGI. Between the trimmed V and J ends, which lost 4 bases and 1 base, there was a span of 7 bases. CDR3 DNA sequence: TGTGCCAGCAGTTTGACAGAGAACACTGAAGCTTTCTTT. It encodes CASSLTENTEAFF.

CDR3 bases: TGTGCCAGCTCACCCCGGGGGTTCGAGGAGACCCAGTACTTC. Its protein is CASSPRGFEETQYF. The chain carries TRBV18 and TRBJ2-5, with D possibly being TRBD2 (6 bases). Deletions cut 3 bases from V and 5 bases from J, with 13 bases between. The CDR3 has 14 amino acids. Germline CDR1 reads KGHSH; CDR2 reads LQKENI.

This sequence joins TRBV27 and TRBJ2-1; TRBD2 matches 11 bases. Germline loops: CDR1 MNHEY, CDR2 SMNVEV (reference sequence). With 5 bases clipped from V and 12 bases from J, the junction kept 18 bases outside the gene matches. CDR3 length equals 17 residues. CDR3 coding DNA: TGTGCCAGCAGTCTAGTGATAGCGGGAGGGCCTTCTCTTGTGCAGTTCTTC. Its protein product is CASSLVIAGGPSLVQFF.

V is TRBV19 and J is TRBJ2-2; D gene ambiguous. V lost 2 bases, J lost 4 bases, and 5 bases lay in between. Looked up from germline, CDR1 is LNHDA and CDR2 is SQIVND (reference sequence). The CDR3 covers 13 residues. The CDR3 DNA sequence: TGTGCCAGTAGTATACAGGTCACCGGGGAGCTGTTTTTT. The encoded protein is CASSIQVTGELFF.

The rearrangement joins TRBV5-1 to TRBJ2-1; weak D call: TRBD2 (6 bases). Germline V gives CDR1 SGHRS, CDR2 YFSETQ. Trimming removed 4 bases at V and 1 base at J, with 15 bases between. This CDR3 region has 16 residues. CDR3 residues: CASSPTAGGSYNEQFF. The DNA for the CDR3 is TGCGCCAGCAGCCCCACCGCCGGGGGATCCTACAATGAGCAGTTCTTC.

This sequence joins TRBV7-8 and TRBJ1-1, with 8 bases matching TRBD1. This CDR3 has 15 residues. CDR1 SGHVS and CDR2 FQNEAQ come from the germline V gene. V lost 4 bases and J lost 6; bases outside the gene matches: 10. CDR3 DNA: TGTGCCAGCAGCTCCTGGCAGGGGGCGAGGGCTGAAGCTTTCTTT. Protein: CASSSWQGARAEAFF. The whole variable domain, remainder taken from reference TRBV7-8 and TRBJ1-1, is GAGVSQSPRYKVAKRGQDVALRCDPISGHVSLFWYQQALGQGPEFLTYFQNEAQLDKSGLPSDRFFAERPEGSVSTLKIQRTQQEDSAVYLCASSSWQGARAEAFFGQGTRLTVV.

The chain employs TRBV11-2 and TRBJ1-1, with D perhaps TRBD1 (6 bases). This CDR3 contains 14 residues. CDR1 and CDR2 (germline): SGHAT, FQNNGV. The V and J ends lost 1 base and 1 base respectively, with 7 bases between them. CDR3 in amino acids: CASSLGRGNTEAFF. The CDR3 coding sequence is TGTGCCAGCAGCTTAGGCAGGGGGAACACTGAAGCTTTCTTT.

This sequence joins TRBV7-2 and TRBJ2-1; TRBD2 matches at 8 bases. CDR3 length equals 14 residues. Germline CDR1 is SGHTA and CDR2 is FQGNSA. The V and J ends lost 8 bases and 5 bases, in that order; junction bases with no gene match: 8. The CDR3 protein is CASGVAGRNNEQFF. In nucleotides, the CDR3 is TGTGCCAGCGGAGTAGCGGGAAGGAACAATGAGCAGTTCTTC.

The V call is TRBV6-5, the J call TRBJ2-5, with 8 bases fitting TRBD1. From germline, CDR1 is MNHEY and CDR2 SVGAGI. Unmatched junction bases numbered 9, after V lost 6 bases and J lost 9 bases. The CDR3 is 13 residues long. CDR3: CASSQGAGWAQYF. The CDR3 nucleotides are TGTGCCAGCAGCCAGGGGGCAGGGTGGGCCCAGTACTTC.

The chain joins TRBV5-1 to TRBJ2-1; TRBD1 agrees at 8 bases. Germline values: CDR1 SGHRS, CDR2 YFSETQ. Trimming cost V 5 bases and J 2 bases; bases outside gene matches: 3. The CDR3 loop spans 14 amino acids. In DNA, the CDR3 is TGCGCCAGCAGTCCACAGGGGGCCTACAATGAGCAGTTCTTC. This sequence encodes CASSPQGAYNEQFF.

V is TRBV29-1 and J is TRBJ1-3; D remains ambiguous. Germline lookup yields CDR1 SQVTM and CDR2 ANQGSEA. The CDR3 loop spans 15 amino acids. Trimming removed 3 bases from V and 0 bases from J, with 12 bases in between. The CDR3 DNA follows: TGCAGCGTTGAGCCCGACACCTACTCTGGAAACACCATATATTTT. Translation gives CSVEPDTYSGNTIYF.

The J gene is TRBJ2-2, the V gene TRBV6-5, with 9 positions matching TRBD1. Germline V lookup: CDR1 MNHEY, CDR2 SVGAGI. The CDR3 has 15 residues. V gave up 0 bases and J gave up 6 bases; unmatched junction bases: 2. CDR3 residues: CASSYSGQGAGELFF. The CDR3 DNA reads TGTGCCAGCAGTTACTCGGGACAGGGTGCCGGGGAGCTGTTTTTT.